The 18 T cell receptor beta chains given below trace back to one sample, sequenced in a study of T cell responses to AZD1222 COVID-19 vaccine. Sequencing was performed with immunoSEQ multiplex PCR; in TCRdb, only in-frame clones are kept and a portion is missing. The sample shows approximately 98,000 clones, roughly nine tenths of them seen only once. Source: peripheral blood, taken on day 0 of MenACWY control vaccination. The receptors were sampled from an adult in good health.

This clone was found once. This chain uses TRBV29-1 with TRBJ1-3; the D is unclear. The CDR3 is made up of 16 amino acids. V was clipped by 4 bases and J by 2 bases, with 18 bases between them. Germline loops: CDR1 SQVTM, CDR2 ANQGSEA. The CDR3 DNA sequence: TGCAGCGTTGTCGCTTGGACCCAAGAACCTGGAAACACCATATATTTT. Encoded protein: CSVVAWTQEPGNTIYF.

This chain connects TRBV5-4 to TRBJ2-2; 7 nucleotides align to TRBD1. Trimming at V came to 6 bases and at J to 6 bases, leaving 11 bases not matched to a gene. CDR3 length: 15 amino acids. Germline CDR1 is SGHNT and CDR2 is YYREEE (reference sequence). This CDR3 is CASKKGAPAPGELFF. The CDR3 DNA follows: TGTGCCAGCAAAAAGGGGGCTCCCGCACCCGGGGAGCTGTTTTTT. Variable domain in full (rest from reference TRBV5-4 and TRBJ2-2): ETGVTQSPTHLIKTRGQQVTLRCSSQSGHNTVSWYQQALGQGPQFIFQYYREEENGRGNFPPRFSGLQFPNYSSELNVNALELDDSALYLCASKKGAPAPGELFFGEGSRLTVL.

V is TRBV5-1 and J is TRBJ1-1, with a weak D call TRBD1 (5 bases). Germline-derived CDR1 and CDR2 are SGHRS and YFSETQ. The CDR3 totals 17 residues. V was trimmed by 0 bases and J by 9 bases, leaving 24 bases between them. The CDR3 nucleotides are TGCGCCAGCAGCTTGGACTTTACGGAAGATCCGGGACTACAAGCTTTCTTT. It specifies CASSLDFTEDPGLQAFF.

The chain couples TRBV2 to TRBJ1-5; 8 nucleotides align to TRBD1. Germline CDR1 and CDR2: SNHLY and FYNNEI. V dropped 0 bases and J dropped 5; count of bases not matched to a gene: 9. The CDR3 has 17 amino acids. In DNA, the CDR3 is TGTGCCAGCAGTGAAGCGCTGCAGGGGGCGTGGGATCAGCCCCAGCATTTT. Protein product: CASSEALQGAWDQPQHF. Based on the CDR3 plus reference TRBV2 and TRBJ1-5, the full variable domain is EPEVTQTPSHQVTQMGQEVILRCVPISNHLYFYWYRQILGQKVEFLVSFYNNEISEKSEIFDDQFSVERPDGSNFTLKIRSTKLEDSAMYFCASSEALQGAWDQPQHFGDGTRLSIL.

This chain links TRBV6-5 with TRBJ1-5; no clear D. CDR1 MNHEY and CDR2 SVGAGI come from the germline V gene. The CDR3 totals 15 residues. V lost 6 bases, J lost 5 bases, and 17 bases lay in between. CDR3 region: CASRPRVGNDQPQHF. CDR3 DNA: TGTGCCAGCAGGCCGCGGGTGGGTAACGATCAGCCCCAGCATTTT.

The chain uses TRBV7-2 and TRBJ1-5; possibly TRBD1 for D (5 bases). V lost 1 base to trimming and J lost 7 bases, with 8 bases between them. Germline values: CDR1 SGHTA, CDR2 FQGNSA. The CDR3 runs 13 residues. CDR3 sequence reads: CASSLGGDQPQHF. The CDR3, as DNA: TGTGCCAGCAGCTTAGGGGGGGACCAGCCCCAGCATTTT.

This clone was recorded a few times. The chain recombines TRBV11-1 with TRBJ1-3; no clear D. Germline V gives CDR1 SGHAT, CDR2 FQDESV (reference sequence). The CDR3 covers 15 residues. V was pared by 1 base and J by 0 bases, with 7 bases between. Written as DNA, the CDR3 is TGTGCCAGCAGCTTAGTTCAAGACTCTGGAAACACCATATATTTT. It translates to CASSLVQDSGNTIYF.

The chain joins TRBV6-4 to TRBJ2-7; 12 bases match TRBD2. Germline V gene sequence: CDR1 MRHNA, CDR2 SNTAGT. This CDR3 spans 16 amino acids. After removal of 0 bases from V and 5 bases from J, the junction contained 5 bases not matched to a gene. The CDR3 sequence is CASSDSASGGADEQYF. CDR3 DNA: TGTGCCAGCAGTGACTCGGCTAGCGGGGGGGCGGACGAGCAGTACTTC.

The chain employs TRBV6-5 and TRBJ2-1, with 8 bases fitting TRBD2. Germline V gene data show CDR1 as MNHEY and CDR2 as SVGAGI. The CDR3 runs 15 residues. V shed 2 bases and J 2 bases; nucleotides not matched to a gene: 2. In DNA form, the CDR3 reads TGTGCCAGCAGTTACCCGGGAGGGCCCTACAATGAGCAGTTCTTC. Translating gives CASSYPGGPYNEQFF.

The chain joins TRBV9 to TRBJ2-3; no firm D call. Germline V gives CDR1 SGDLS, CDR2 YYNGEE. V lost 2 bases and J 1 base, leaving 5 bases between the germline ends. There are 13 residues in the CDR3. CDR3 protein: CASSVQGTDTQYF. The CDR3 region has the DNA TGTGCCAGCAGCGTTCAGGGCACAGATACGCAGTATTTT.

The rearrangement uses TRBV2 and TRBJ2-3, with 9 bases aligning to TRBD2. Germline trimming cut 7 bases from V and 5 bases from J; bases unmatched to any gene: 10. The CDR3 covers 15 residues. Germline V CDR1 and CDR2: SNHLY, FYNNEI. Written as DNA, the CDR3 is TGTGCCAGCATAAGTAGCGGGGGAGTGGGAGATACGCAGTATTTT. Translated, it gives CASISSGGVGDTQYF.

This clone was recorded a few times. The chain has TRBV5-6 and TRBJ2-7; a weak D match, TRBD1 (6 bases). Germline CDR1 is SGHDT and CDR2 is YYEEEE. V was shortened by 0 bases and J by 4 bases, with 8 bases between the two germline ends. This CDR3 is built from 13 residues. CDR3 sequence reads: CASSLGTVYEQYF. CDR3 sequence (DNA): TGTGCCAGCAGCTTGGGGACAGTATACGAGCAGTACTTC.

V usage is TRBV11-1 and J usage is TRBJ2-7; D call uncertain. Germline V lookup: CDR1 SGHAT, CDR2 FQDESV (reference sequence). Trimming left V 5 bases short and J 6 bases short, with 20 bases between. The CDR3 spans 15 residues. CDR3 DNA: TGTGCCAGCAGCCAAGTCCCGCCCCGCAGAGGCGAGCAGTACTTC. It codes for CASSQVPPRRGEQYF.

The chain recombines TRBV10-1 with TRBJ2-7, with D unclear. The CDR3 extends over 12 amino acids. Germline V lookup: CDR1 WNHNN, CDR2 SYGVQD (reference sequence). The V end was cut by 6 bases, the J end by 5 bases, with 11 bases between. CDR3 nucleotides: TGCGCCAGCAGCTCCGGCTCGCACGAGCAGTACTTC. Encoded protein: CASSSGSHEQYF.

This rearrangement joins TRBV6-5 to TRBJ1-5; the D gene is possibly TRBD1 (5 bases). This CDR3 spans 15 amino acids. CDR1 and CDR2 (germline): MNHEY, SVGAGI. V was shortened by 3 bases and J by 7 bases, with 16 bases between the two germline ends. For the CDR3, the DNA is TGTGCCAGCAGTTATTCCCGCGTACGGGGCCAGCCCCAGCATTTT. It yields the protein CASSYSRVRGQPQHF.

The chain links TRBV14 to TRBJ1-3, with D possibly being TRBD1 (5 bases). The CDR3 runs 16 residues. V was clipped by 4 bases and J by 3 bases, with 16 bases between them. Germline V CDR1 and CDR2: SGHDN, FVKESK. In DNA, the CDR3 is TGTGCCAGCAGCCGAAGCAGACAGATTGATGGAAACACCATATATTTT. The encoded protein is CASSRSRQIDGNTIYF.

The chain joins TRBV5-1 to TRBJ2-3; 7 nucleotides line up with TRBD2. V lost 0 bases, J lost 2 bases, and 3 bases stayed unmatched. The CDR3 sequence is 15 residues long. CDR1 and CDR2 (germline): SGHRS, YFSETQ. CDR3 region: CASSLERGDTDTQYF. In DNA form, the CDR3 reads TGCGCCAGCAGCTTGGAGCGGGGTGACACAGATACGCAGTATTTT.

V gene TRBV6-2 or TRBV6-3 combines with J gene TRBJ1-1; D is uncertain. V lost 2 bases, J lost 3 bases, and 10 bases lay in between. The CDR3 runs to 14 residues. From germline, CDR1 is MNHEY and CDR2 SVGEGT. The CDR3 sequence is CASSYASSDTEAFF. CDR3 in DNA: TGTGCCAGCAGTTACGCTAGTTCCGACACTGAAGCTTTCTTT.